This entry describes one T cell receptor beta chain. The record originates from a study of CD8 T cells in Susac syndrome. With random hexamers, about 0.5 to 1 ug RNA was reverse transcribed. TCRdb reanalysed the immunoSEQ multiplex PCR reads using MiXCR and keeps one entry per CDR3 protein. Here the sample spans over 95,000 distinct CDR3 sequences, less than 95% being singletons. After removal of 5 bases from V and 1 base from J, the junction contained 4 bases not matched to a gene. Germline CDR1 SGHAT, CDR2 FQDESV (reference sequence). The CDR3 is made up of 14 amino acids. The TCR comes from a human donor in good health. V usage is TRBV11-1 and J usage is TRBJ1-1; 7 nucleotides align to TRBD1. Sequenced material: CD8+ T cells from PBMCs. CDR3 nucleotide sequence: TGTGCCAGCAGCCGCGGGGACAGGAACACTGAAGCTTTCTTT. This codes for CASSRGDRNTEAFF.